A single sample is the source of the 25 T cell receptor beta chains below, sequenced in a study of post-analysis software for immune sequencing data. Study-level results: Controls showed lower frequencies than patients for five or six TRBV segments, and TRBV5-6, TRBV5-1 and TRBV20-1 were among these.

TCR beta libraries were prepared from cDNA with unique molecular identifiers. Each CDR3 protein gets one entry after TCRdb re-called the PCR reads with MiXCR. The data contain about 820,000 distinct CDR3 sequences, about 57% of them singletons. These TCRs' antigens remain unknown. Material for sequencing was blood. Source of these receptors: a girl aged 5 to 17 with multiple sclerosis.

The V and J genes are TRBV12-3 or TRBV12-4 and TRBJ1-2; a possible D gene is TRBD1 (6 bases). This CDR3 has 15 residues. The germline V and J ends were trimmed by 5 bases and 4 bases, with 17 bases remaining between them. The CDR3 bases are TGTGCCAGCAGTCCCCGGACAGCGATCTTCTATGGCTACACCTTC. The encoded protein is CASSPRTAIFYGYTF.

This clonotype was found a few times. The rearrangement uses TRBV6-6 and TRBJ1-1; TRBD1 might be the D (6 bases). The CDR3 extends over 12 amino acids. Trimming removed 0 bases at V and 9 bases at J, with 8 bases between. Germline values: CDR1 MNHNY, CDR2 SVGAGI (reference sequence). DNA of the CDR3: TGTGCCAGCAGTTACTCCACAGGGAAAGCTTTCTTT. Amino acids: CASSYSTGKAFF.

This clonotype was seen a few times. V gene TRBV7-6 combines with J gene TRBJ2-6; 8 bases agree with TRBD1. Looked up from germline, CDR1 is SGHVS and CDR2 is FNYEAQ. After removal of 2 bases from V and 0 bases from J, the junction contained 6 bases not matched to a gene. This CDR3 is built from 18 residues. CDR3 region: CASSLMGQESSGANVLTF. The CDR3 nucleotides read TGTGCCAGCAGCTTAATGGGACAGGAGAGCTCTGGGGCCAACGTCCTGACTTTC. The full variable domain, with the rest looked up from reference TRBV7-6 and TRBJ2-6, is GAGVSQSPRYKVTKRGQDVALRCDPISGHVSLYWYRQALGQGPEFLTYFNYEAQQDKSGLPNDRFSAERPEGSISTLTIQRTEQRDSAMYRCASSLMGQESSGANVLTFGAGSRLTVL.

This clonotype has only one observation. This rearrangement joins TRBV28 to TRBJ2-4, with D tentatively TRBD1 (5 bases). This CDR3 has 13 residues. Per the germline V gene, CDR1 is MDHEN and CDR2 is SYDVKM. The V and J ends lost 4 bases and 5 bases respectively, with 9 bases between them. CDR3 loop: CASSYGHQNIQYF. CDR3 bases: TGTGCCAGCAGTTACGGACACCAAAACATTCAGTACTTC.

The V and J genes are TRBV20-1 and TRBJ1-2; D might be TRBD1 (6 bases). V was cut by 5 bases and J by 2 bases, with 12 bases left in between. This CDR3 region has 13 residues. Germline CDR1 reads DFQATT; CDR2 reads SNEGSKA (reference sequence). The CDR3 region is CSAVTGDNYGYTF. In nucleotides, the CDR3 is TGCAGTGCTGTGACAGGAGACAACTATGGCTACACCTTC.

Here the CDR3 reads CATSLRDTDTQYF. CDR3 coding DNA: TGTGCCACCAGTTTACGGGACACAGATACGCAGTATTTT. The chain couples TRBV24-1 to TRBJ2-3, with D possibly matching TRBD2 (5 bases). The V and J ends lost 6 bases and 2 bases respectively, with 8 bases between them. Germline loops: CDR1 KGHDR, CDR2 SFDVKD. CDR3 length equals 13 residues.

The CDR3 DNA follows: TGTGCCAGCAGTTACTCGGGACAGGGGTTCCATGGCTACACCTTC. It specifies CASSYSGQGFHGYTF. The J gene is TRBJ1-2, the V gene TRBV6-5; 10 positions agree with TRBD1. This CDR3 has 15 residues. Unmatched junction bases numbered 4, after V lost 0 bases and J lost 6 bases. CDR1 MNHEY and CDR2 SVGAGI come from the germline V gene.

The V gene is TRBV10-3, the J gene TRBJ2-7; D perhaps matches TRBD2 (5 bases). The CDR3 runs 12 residues. Germline CDR1 is ENHRY and CDR2 is SYGVKD. Trimming took 6 bases from V and 3 from J, leaving 9 bases between them. The chain's CDR3 is CAISEGNYEQYF. CDR3 DNA: TGTGCCATCAGCGAGGGTAACTACGAGCAGTACTTC.

The V and J genes are TRBV9 and TRBJ2-5, with D possibly being TRBD1 (5 bases). Trimming took off 0 bases at V and 5 bases at J, with 14 bases between the two ends. CDR1 and CDR2 (germline): SGDLS, YYNGEE. The CDR3 covers 15 residues. Here the CDR3 DNA reads TGTGCCAGCAGCGTAGCCGGGCAGGGCCTGGAGACCCAGTACTTC. This codes for CASSVAGQGLETQYF. Variable domain in full (rest from reference TRBV9 and TRBJ2-5): DSGVTQTPKHLITATGQRVTLRCSPRSGDLSVYWYQQSLDQGLQFLIQYYNGEERAKGNILERFSAQQFPDLHSELNLSSLELGDSALYFCASSVAGQGLETQYFGPGTRLLVL.

Notes on this clonotype: The junction shows a germline mismatch at one end, possibly a read error. The chain uses TRBV15 and TRBJ2-1, with D maybe TRBD2 (6 bases). Germline V gene data show CDR1 as LNHNV and CDR2 as YYDKDF (reference sequence). The CDR3 runs to 15 residues. This chain's CDR3 is CATSRRGTAFNEQFF. The CDR3 DNA follows: TGTGCCACCAGCAGACGCGGGACCGCCTTTAATGAACAGTTCTTC.

The chain uses TRBV20-1 and TRBJ2-5, with a possible D match to TRBD2 (5 bases). Trimming pared 6 bases from V and 3 bases from J, leaving 20 bases between. Germline V gives CDR1 DFQATT, CDR2 SNEGSKA (reference sequence). This CDR3 comprises 15 residues. CDR3 residues: CSAPEASRVEETQYF. The CDR3 DNA follows: TGCAGTGCCCCCGAGGCTAGCCGGGTAGAAGAGACCCAGTACTTC.

This clonotype has only a few counts. V is TRBV20-1 and J is TRBJ2-3; 8 bases fit TRBD1. Per germline, CDR1 DFQATT and CDR2 SNEGSKA (reference sequence). The CDR3 has 16 amino acids. V gave up 1 base and J gave up 2 bases; unmatched junction bases: 8. CDR3 sequence (DNA): TGCAGTGCTAGAGGGGGGGCAGGGGGCTCCACAGATACGCAGTATTTT. It codes for CSARGGAGGSTDTQYF.

The gene calls are TRBV4-2 and TRBJ2-7; TRBD1 matches 8 bases. This CDR3 is built from 15 residues. Germline V gene data show CDR1 as LGHNA and CDR2 as YNFKEQ. V lost 4 bases to trimming and J lost 2 bases; unmatched junction nucleotides: 7. Written as DNA, the CDR3 is TGTGCCAGCAGCCCCGGACAGGGCAACGCCTACGAGCAGTACTTC. Its translation is CASSPGQGNAYEQYF.

The chain employs TRBV14 and TRBJ2-5; D possibly matches TRBD1 or TRBD2 (5 bases each). Trimming shortened V by 3 bases and J by 11 bases, and 22 bases separated the two germline ends. CDR1 and CDR2 from the germline V gene are SGHDN and FVKESK. This CDR3 spans 15 amino acids. CDR3 nucleotide sequence: TGTGCCAGCAGCCACCCAGCAGGATCCCTAGGGGAGCAGTACTTC. Encoded protein: CASSHPAGSLGEQYF.

The J gene is TRBJ1-1, the V gene TRBV6-4; D is undetermined. V gave up 6 bases and J gave up 0 bases, with 11 bases separating them. Germline-derived CDR1 and CDR2 are MRHNA and SNTAGT. The length of the CDR3 is 14 residues. The chain's CDR3 is CASRGAGMNTEAFF. For the CDR3, the DNA is TGTGCCAGCAGAGGCGCGGGGATGAACACTGAAGCTTTCTTT.

The rearrangement joins TRBV29-1 to TRBJ1-2; TRBD1 might be the D (6 bases). The ends were cut back, 2 bases at V and 2 bases at J, with 9 bases in the middle. The V gene's germline CDR1 is SQVTM and CDR2 ANQGSEA. The CDR3 consists of 13 residues. The CDR3: CSVELQGNYGYTF. In DNA form, the CDR3 reads TGCAGCGTTGAATTGCAGGGGAACTATGGCTACACCTTC. Full variable domain (outside the CDR3, taken from reference TRBV29-1 and TRBJ1-2): SAVISQKPSRDICQRGTSLTIQCQVDSQVTMMFWYRQQPGQSLTLIATANQGSEATYESGFVIDKFPISRPNLTFSTLTVSNMSPEDSSIYLCSVELQGNYGYTFGSGTRLTVV.

CDR3 DNA sequence: TGTGCCACCAGTGGGGCTCGGACAGGGAGGACTGAAGCTTTCTTT. Its translation: CATSGARTGRTEAFF. This chain links TRBV24-1 with TRBJ1-1; 8 bases are shared with TRBD1. V shed 5 bases, J shed 5 bases, and the junction held 9 bases outside the gene matches. The CDR3 consists of 15 residues. Germline CDR1 and CDR2: KGHDR and SFDVKD.

The sample holds a few counts of this clonotype. This chain uses TRBV2 with TRBJ2-7; D may be TRBD2 (6 bases). Germline CDR1 and CDR2: SNHLY and FYNNEI. The CDR3 totals 15 residues. V was trimmed by 4 bases and J by 3 bases, leaving 16 bases between them. Written as DNA, the CDR3 is TGTGCCAGCAGTGGAGGGGACTGGAGTTTCTACGAGCAGTACTTC. Translation: CASSGGDWSFYEQYF.

The chain uses TRBV29-1 and TRBJ2-7; 7 bases fit TRBD2. This CDR3 comprises 15 residues. Germline lookup yields CDR1 SQVTM and CDR2 ANQGSEA. V lost 1 base and J lost 3; bases outside the gene matches: 9. The CDR3 region is CSVEVLREGRYEQYF. The CDR3 DNA follows: TGCAGCGTTGAAGTTTTGAGGGAGGGCCGCTACGAGCAGTACTTC.

Only a few counts were recorded for this clonotype. The genes are TRBV29-1 and TRBJ2-5; either TRBD1 or TRBD2 may fit D (5 bases each). This CDR3 is 11 amino acids long. Germline V gives CDR1 SQVTM, CDR2 ANQGSEA. V lost 6 bases and J lost 7, with 12 bases in between. The CDR3 DNA reads as TGCAGCGTGGGCGAGGGGACGACCCAGTACTTC. Translating it yields CSVGEGTTQYF.

The chain has TRBV7-9 and TRBJ2-7; the D is unclear. CDR1 and CDR2 from the germline V gene are SEHNR and FQNEAQ (reference sequence). Between the trimmed V and J ends, which lost 6 bases and 4 bases, there was a span of 13 bases. The CDR3 consists of 13 residues. The CDR3 sequence is CASRNSGSYEQYF. CDR3 bases: TGTGCCAGCAGGAACAGTGGCTCGTACGAGCAGTACTTC. The full variable domain, its missing parts supplied by reference TRBV7-9 and TRBJ2-7, is DTGVSQNPRHKITKRGQNVTFRCDPISEHNRLYWYRQTLGQGPEFLTYFQNEAQLEKSRLLSDRFSAERPKGSFSTLEIQRTEQGDSAMYLCASRNSGSYEQYFGPGTRLTVT.

This clonotype was observed at least ten times. V usage is TRBV20-1 and J usage is TRBJ2-7, with D unresolved. The CDR3 has 15 residues. Germline V lookup: CDR1 DFQATT, CDR2 SNEGSKA (reference sequence). Trimming shortened V by 1 base and J by 1 base, and 14 bases separated the two germline ends. The CDR3 is CSARGQRLDSYEQYF. The CDR3 DNA follows: TGCAGTGCTAGAGGGCAGAGACTGGATTCCTACGAGCAGTACTTC.

The genes are TRBV6-6 and TRBJ1-2; 11 nucleotides line up with TRBD1. V dropped 6 bases and J dropped 5; count of bases not matched to a gene: 5. CDR3 length: 14 residues. Germline V gene data show CDR1 as MNHNY and CDR2 as SVGAGI (reference sequence). DNA for the CDR3: TGTGCCAGCAGGCAGGGACAGGGGGAATATGGCTACACCTTC. This gives the protein CASRQGQGEYGYTF.

The chain uses TRBV12-3 or TRBV12-4 and TRBJ2-7, with TRBD2 as a possible D gene (6 bases). The CDR3 has 14 residues. Trimming pared 6 bases from V and 2 bases from J, leaving 14 bases between. The CDR3 here is CASRRLGSAYEQYF. The CDR3 nucleotides read TGTGCCAGCAGGAGACTAGGATCAGCCTACGAGCAGTACTTC.

The chain combines TRBV20-1 with TRBJ2-1; 15 bases agree with TRBD2. CDR1 DFQATT and CDR2 SNEGSKA come from the germline V gene (reference sequence). V shed 1 base, J shed 6 bases, and the junction held 13 bases outside the gene matches. This CDR3 is built from 19 residues. The CDR3 loop reads CSARVTTPTGLAGGNEQFF. For the CDR3, the DNA is TGCAGTGCTAGAGTTACAACCCCCACGGGACTAGCGGGGGGCAATGAGCAGTTCTTC.